These 9 T cell receptor beta chains came from one sample sequenced in a study of cytomegalovirus exposure and HLA in healthy donors. With 60 Vbeta and 13 Jbeta primers, the PCR was carried out. Assay: immunoSEQ multiplex PCR; the TCRdb copy retains only in-frame clones and omits some. The sample carries more than 150,000 clones, around 80% recorded once. Sequenced sample: PBMCs. The origin of the receptors is a woman under 40 in good health and CMV-seronegative.

The V gene is TRBV6-1, the J gene TRBJ1-4; D uncertain. Trimming took off 7 bases at V and 8 bases at J, with 8 bases between the two ends. Germline V gene sequence: CDR1 MNHNS, CDR2 SASEGT. This CDR3 has 11 amino acids. CDR3 protein: CASKRGEKLFF. The CDR3 DNA is TGTGCCAGCAAGAGAGGAGAAAAACTGTTTTTT.

The rearrangement uses TRBV10-2 and TRBJ2-2; the match to TRBD1 covers 7 bases. V dropped 6 bases and J dropped 2; count of bases not matched to a gene: 6. The CDR3 is made up of 15 amino acids. The V gene's germline CDR1 is WSHSY and CDR2 SAAADI. CDR3 region: CASRLGTANTGELFF. The CDR3 DNA follows: TGCGCCAGCAGACTCGGGACAGCAAACACCGGGGAGCTGTTTTTT.

The chain has TRBV7-2 and TRBJ2-3, with D perhaps TRBD2 (6 bases). The V gene's germline CDR1 is SGHTA and CDR2 FQGNSA. Trimming stripped 0 bases from V and 11 bases from J, with 15 bases between. The CDR3 is 14 residues long. The CDR3 region is CASSLARQAGGQYF. CDR3 DNA: TGTGCCAGCAGCTTAGCCCGCCAGGCCGGGGGGCAGTATTTT.

The chain employs TRBV7-9 and TRBJ2-5; 8 bases agree with TRBD1. V lost 5 bases and J lost 2; bases outside the gene matches: 10. The CDR3 totals 16 residues. The germline V gene has CDR1 SEHNR and CDR2 FQNEAQ (reference sequence). This chain's CDR3 is CASSPRQGYTQETQYF. CDR3 in DNA: TGTGCCAGCAGCCCCCGACAGGGGTATACGCAAGAGACCCAGTACTTC.

This clone was counted only a few times. This rearrangement joins TRBV19 to TRBJ1-1; D is unclear. Per germline, CDR1 LNHDA and CDR2 SQIVND (reference sequence). V was pared by 1 base and J by 4 bases, with 10 bases between. The length of the CDR3 is 14 residues. The CDR3 here is CASSIGGAGTEAFF. The DNA of the CDR3 is TGTGCCAGTAGTATAGGGGGTGCGGGCACTGAAGCTTTCTTT.

The chain combines TRBV6-1 with TRBJ1-1, with unresolved D. CDR3 size: 12 residues. V lost 7 bases, J lost 7 bases, and 13 bases lay in between. The germline V gene encodes CDR1 MNHNS and CDR2 SASEGT. CDR3 DNA sequence: TGTGCCAGCACCTTCGGGAAGATTGAAGCTTTCTTT. It is translated as CASTFGKIEAFF.

The chain recombines TRBV6-5 with TRBJ1-1; D is uncertain. Germline CDR1 and CDR2: MNHEY and SVGAGI. There are 15 residues in the CDR3. The ends were cut back, 0 bases at V and 4 bases at J, with 12 bases in the middle. The CDR3 DNA is TGTGCCAGCAGTTACTCTCCGGCCGCGGCCACTGAAGCTTTCTTT. Its protein product is CASSYSPAAATEAFF.

The chain carries TRBV5-1 and TRBJ1-1; D gene unclear. V gave up 4 bases and J gave up 7 bases, with 23 bases separating them. The CDR3 consists of 16 residues. Germline assignment: CDR1 SGHRS and CDR2 YFSETQ. This CDR3 is CASSPTFVRELGEAFF. The CDR3 DNA follows: TGCGCCAGCAGCCCTACTTTTGTTCGGGAGCTAGGTGAAGCTTTCTTT.

This sequence joins TRBV5-1 and TRBJ2-2; 12 nucleotides match TRBD2. Germline CDR1 and CDR2: SGHRS and YFSETQ. The ends lost 0 bases at V and 1 base at J; junction bases unmatched: 1. The CDR3 totals 17 residues. CDR3 DNA: TGCGCCAGCAGCTTGGCACTAGCGGGGGGGAACACCGGGGAGCTGTTTTTT. Its protein product is CASSLALAGGNTGELFF.